This is a list of T cell receptor beta chains from one sample in a study of cytomegalovirus exposure and HLA in healthy donors. TCRdb keeps only in-frame clones here, not all; method: immunoSEQ multiplex PCR. The sample holds 140,000 or so clones, around 65% seen once. Sequencing was carried out using PBMCs. The receptors derive from a woman aged 60-75 years in good health and CMV-seronegative. CDR3s include the opening cysteine and the closing phenylalanine or tryptophan. Fields, in order: clone size, D gene, V gene, J gene, CDR3 DNA, CDR3 protein. The D gene is left open where the match is weak. Size values are once, few and many counts, or a class for expanded clones, and some rows have none.

.,TRBD2,TRBV9,TRBJ2-5,TGTGCCAGCAGCGTGAGTTGGCTTGGACCGGGGGGAGAGACCCAGTACTTC,CASSVSWLGPGGETQYF
few,.,TRBV27,TRBJ2-3,TGTGCCAGCAAGGCCCAGGTTACCACAGATACGCAGTATTTT,CASKAQVTTDTQYF
.,.,TRBV21-1,TRBJ2-2,TGTGCCAGCAGCAGCTGGCAGGCCCAGGGGAACACCGGGGAGCTGTTTTTT,CASSSWQAQGNTGELFF
few,.,TRBV29-1,TRBJ2-7,TGCAGCGTTGAATCGGGGGACCAGCAGTACTTC,CSVESGDQQYF
.,.,TRBV5-1,TRBJ2-7,TGCGCCAGCAGCTTGGGTGCGGGGGAGCAGTACTTC,CASSLGAGEQYF
.,.,TRBV6-6,TRBJ1-6,TGTGCCAGCAGCCCTTTAAGGGAGTCTAGTTCACCCCTCCACTTT,CASSPLRESSSPLHF
.,.,TRBV5-1,TRBJ2-3,TGCGCCAGCAGCTTGGCCGTGGGGGCCGCAGATACGCAGTATTTT,CASSLAVGAADTQYF
few,.,TRBV5-4,TRBJ1-4,TGTGCCAGCAGCTTGCCGGGGAGTGAAAAACTGTTTTTT,CASSLPGSEKLFF
.,TRBD1,TRBV9,TRBJ2-1,TGTGCCAGCAGCGCTTTGGGGACAGGGGCTTCTTCCGAGCAGTTCTTC,CASSALGTGASSEQFF
.,.,TRBV29-1,TRBJ1-1,TGCAGCGTTCGGGAAGGACACACTGAAGCTTTCTTT,CSVREGHTEAFF
few,TRBD2,TRBV7-3,TRBJ2-1,TGTGCCAGCAGCTTAACGGGCGGGAGGGGGTACAATGAGCAGTTCTTC,CASSLTGGRGYNEQFF
.,.,TRBV27,TRBJ2-7,TGTGCCAGCAGTTTCGGAGCGGCCTACGAGCAGTACTTC,CASSFGAAYEQYF
once,TRBD2,TRBV2,TRBJ2-1,TGTGCCAGCAACCTTCTAGCGGGCTCCTACAATGAGCAGTTCTTC,CASNLLAGSYNEQFF
.,TRBD2,TRBV19,TRBJ2-7,TGTGCCAGTAGTCGGGGACTAGCGGAAATCTACGAGCAGTACTTC,CASSRGLAEIYEQYF
once,TRBD2,TRBV2,TRBJ2-1,TGTGCCAGCAAGGCCGGGACTAGCCGATACAATGAGCAGTTCTTC,CASKAGTSRYNEQFF
.,TRBD2,TRBV4-1,TRBJ2-7,TGCGCCAGCAATCCGCCTAGCGGGAGGGACTACGAGCAGTACTTC,CASNPPSGRDYEQYF
.,.,TRBV6-5,TRBJ1-1,TGTGCCAGCAGTTACCGGGGGGTCGGGGAGAGCACTGAAGCTTTCTTT,CASSYRGVGESTEAFF
.,TRBD1,TRBV7-2,TRBJ2-5,TGTGCCAGCAGCTTAGCCGGGACAGGGGATCGGAAGACCCAGTACTTC,CASSLAGTGDRKTQYF